This T cell receptor beta chain was recovered during a study of TIL therapy for anti-PD-1-resistant metastatic lung cancer. About the study: Tumors carried a median roughly 1.5 non-synonymous mutations per megabase.

Time point of the sample: pre-treatment sample, taken before nivolumab and TIL therapy. Patients were adults with stage 4 NSCLC. The CDR3 runs 14 residues. Trimming cost V 5 bases and J 7 bases; bases outside gene matches: 6. Germline-derived CDR1 and CDR2 are LNHDA and SQIVND (reference sequence). Sequencing used immunoSEQ v3. Generated by immunoSEQ multiplex PCR, the TCRdb table keeps only in-frame clones and is missing some. The sample yields 52,000 or so clones, 80% to 90% seen once. Sequences were derived from blood, sampled at baseline. The V and J genes are TRBV19 and TRBJ2-1, with 9 bases matching TRBD2. This TCR was sampled from a person between 30 and 80 years old with non-small cell lung cancer. In nucleotides, the CDR3 is TGTGCCAGTAGTGCGGGAGGGCCTTGGAATGAGCAGTTCTTC. Translating it yields CASSAGGPWNEQFF. Full variable domain (rest looked up from reference TRBV19 and TRBJ2-1): DGGITQSPKYLFRKEGQNVTLSCEQNLNHDAMYWYRQDPGQGLRLIYYSQIVNDFQKGDIAEGYSVSREKKESFPLTVTSAQKNPTAFYLCASSAGGPWNEQFFGPGTRLTVL.